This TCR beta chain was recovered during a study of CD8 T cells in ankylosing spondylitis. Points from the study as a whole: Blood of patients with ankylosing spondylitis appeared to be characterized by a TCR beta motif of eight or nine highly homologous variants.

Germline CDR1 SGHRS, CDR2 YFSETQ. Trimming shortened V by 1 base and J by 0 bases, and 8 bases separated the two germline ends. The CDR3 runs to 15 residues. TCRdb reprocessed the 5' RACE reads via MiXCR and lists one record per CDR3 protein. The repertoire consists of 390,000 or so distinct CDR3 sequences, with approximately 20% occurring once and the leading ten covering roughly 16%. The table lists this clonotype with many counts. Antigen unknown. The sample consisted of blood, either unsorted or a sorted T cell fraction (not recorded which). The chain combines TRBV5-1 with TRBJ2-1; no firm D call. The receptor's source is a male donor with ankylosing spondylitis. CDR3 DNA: TGCGCCAGCAGCTTGCAGCGATCCTCCTACAATGAGCAGTTCTTC. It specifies CASSLQRSSYNEQFF.